The T cell receptor beta chain under discussion was sequenced for a study of cytomegalovirus exposure and HLA in healthy donors. Study-wide background: Approximately 80 million unique TCRs, all from HLA-typed donors, were included in an early release of the data. Overall study results and limits: Most TCR sequences were uncommon, yet certain public TCRs appeared in many donors. A later analysis linked a missense variant in DCLRE1C to the trimming of TCR beta V and J genes.

As for this clone: Its antigen is as yet unknown.

The length of the CDR3 is 16 residues. CDR1 is LNHNV, CDR2 YYDKDF, per germline (reference sequence). V lost 0 bases to trimming and J lost 3 bases; unmatched junction nucleotides: 7. Both 60 Vbeta primers and 13 Jbeta primers went into the PCR. Original methodology: Roughly 76 million unique TCR beta chains, about 11 million of them shared, were counted by a later analysis. The assay was immunoSEQ multiplex PCR, and TCRdb's table has in-frame clones only and misses some. The V and J calls and the clone size are those of that table, but D and trimming were determined from the DNA. The table has 75,000 to 100,000 clones, 65% to 75% seen once.

This sequence was found in a female donor in good health and CMV-seropositive. Sequencing was done on a sample of PBMCs. The rearrangement joins TRBV15 to TRBJ1-1, with 7 bases that match TRBD1. The CDR3 region is CATSREVTGWDTEAFF. The CDR3 DNA reads as TGTGCCACCAGCAGAGAGGTGACAGGGTGGGACACTGAAGCTTTCTTT.